The rows below give T cell receptor beta chains drawn from one sample of a study of blood T cell repertoires in COVID-19. Produced via immunoSEQ multiplex PCR; TCRdb's table is partial and in-frame only. The data contain 100,000 to 150,000 clones, around 84% of them singletons. Material for sequencing was PBMCs or T cells enriched from blood (not recorded which). The origin of the receptors is a man aged 40-49 years with acute COVID-19. CDR3s include the opening cysteine and the closing phenylalanine or tryptophan. The order of the fields is D gene, J gene, clone size, V gene, CDR3 protein, CDR3 DNA. D genes are given only for firm matches. Some rows mark clone size as missing; the rest say once, few, many or name a class of expanded clone.

NA,TRBJ1-6,once,TRBV11-3,CASSLDHQSPLHF,TGTGCCAGCAGCTTAGATCATCAATCACCCCTCCACTTT
NA,TRBJ1-3,NA,TRBV7-9,CASSPDRSDF,TGTGCCAGCAGCCCCGACAGGTCAGATTTT
TRBD1,TRBJ2-6,NA,TRBV6-5,CASTRTGAGANVLTF,TGTGCCAGCACCCGGACAGGGGCTGGGGCCAACGTCCTGACTTTC
NA,TRBJ2-7,NA,TRBV5-5,CASSMDSFSYEQYF,TGTGCCAGCAGCATGGACAGTTTCTCCTACGAGCAGTACTTC
NA,TRBJ1-1,NA,TRBV29-1,CSVQVYTEAFF,TGCAGCGTTCAAGTCTACACTGAAGCTTTCTTT
TRBD1,TRBJ2-7,NA,TRBV18,CASSPPGTGLYEQYF,TGTGCCAGCTCACCACCGGGGACAGGGTTGTACGAGCAGTACTTC
TRBD1,TRBJ1-1,NA,TRBV25-1,CASSDGTVNTEAFF,TGTGCCAGCAGTGATGGGACAGTGAACACTGAAGCTTTCTTT
NA,TRBJ1-2,once,TRBV9,CASSRDGGRNYGYTF,TGTGCCAGCAGCCGAGACGGGGGGCGCAACTATGGCTACACCTTC
TRBD2,TRBJ2-1,NA,TRBV28,CASTGLLAGEGNEQFF,TGTGCCAGCACGGGCTTACTAGCGGGAGAAGGAAATGAGCAGTTCTTC
NA,TRBJ1-6,NA,TRBV27,CASSFMAVENSPLHF,TGTGCCAGCAGTTTTATGGCGGTAGAAAATTCACCCCTCCACTTT
NA,TRBJ2-1,NA,TRBV30,CAWSKAAGTYNEQFF,TGTGCCTGGAGCAAAGCGGCAGGGACATACAATGAGCAGTTCTTC
NA,TRBJ2-3,NA,TRBV7-9,CASTIPLSTDTQYF,TGTGCCAGCACCATTCCACTAAGCACAGATACGCAGTATTTT
NA,TRBJ2-2,NA,TRBV2,CAGPEWGGPNTGELFF,TGTGCCGGGCCGGAGTGGGGGGGCCCGAACACCGGGGAGCTGTTTTTT
NA,TRBJ2-7,few,TRBV18,CASSPEGGEQYF,TGTGCCAGCTCACCAGAAGGGGGCGAGCAGTACTTC
NA,TRBJ1-3,NA,TRBV9,CASSGAYGNTIYF,TGTGCCAGCAGTGGGGCATACGGAAACACCATATATTTT
NA,TRBJ2-5,NA,TRBV2,CASRMAETQYF,TGTGCCAGCAGGATGGCTGAGACCCAGTACTTC
TRBD1,TRBJ2-7,NA,TRBV28,CASSLATGGRDEQYF,TGTGCCAGCAGTTTAGCGACAGGGGGCAGGGACGAGCAGTACTTC
TRBD2,TRBJ2-7,NA,TRBV27,CASRPLGGGTYEQYF,TGTGCCAGCAGGCCCCTCGGGGGGGGAACCTACGAGCAGTACTTC
TRBD2,TRBJ2-1,NA,TRBV28,CASRLAYNEQFF,TGTGCCAGCAGACTAGCGTACAATGAGCAGTTCTTC
TRBD1,TRBJ1-1,NA,TRBV6-5,CASSYSGQGNTEAFF,TGTGCCAGCAGTTACTCGGGACAGGGAAACACTGAAGCTTTCTTT
NA,TRBJ1-1,NA,TRBV2,CASSTVDFNTEAFF,TGTGCCAGCAGTACTGTGGACTTTAACACTGAAGCTTTCTTT
TRBD2,TRBJ2-7,NA,TRBV6-2/TRBV6-3,CASSYVAGEQYF,TGTGCCAGCAGTTACGTAGCGGGGGAGCAGTACTTC
NA,TRBJ2-1,NA,TRBV27,CAFGPGNRVVRNEQFF,TGTGCCTTCGGACCAGGAAACAGGGTGGTGAGGAATGAGCAGTTCTTC
NA,TRBJ1-1,NA,TRBV6-5,CASTPYIEAFF,TGTGCCAGCACCCCTTACATCGAAGCTTTCTTT
NA,TRBJ1-2,NA,TRBV30,CAWSVQGGRGYTF,TGTGCCTGGAGTGTACAAGGGGGTAGGGGCTACACCTTC
NA,TRBJ2-5,NA,TRBV12-3/TRBV12-4,CASGLSKETQYF,TGTGCGTCCGGACTTTCAAAAGAGACCCAGTACTTC
NA,TRBJ2-7,NA,TRBV18,CASSPESRGGAGEQYF,TGTGCCAGCTCACCGGAGTCTAGGGGGGGGGCTGGCGAGCAGTACTTC
TRBD1,TRBJ1-5,NA,TRBV30,CAWSPGGGNQPQHF,TGTGCCTGGAGTCCAGGGGGCGGCAATCAGCCCCAGCATTTT
NA,TRBJ1-1,NA,TRBV11-3,CASSLDGGGEAFF,TGTGCCAGCAGCTTAGATGGGGGAGGAGAAGCTTTCTTT
NA,TRBJ2-7,once,TRBV7-9,CASSTGGFEQYF,TGTGCCAGCAGCACGGGTGGTTTCGAGCAGTACTTC
TRBD2,TRBJ2-2,NA,TRBV5-1,CASSLAVLAGANGELFF,TGCGCCAGCAGCTTGGCCGTTCTAGCGGGAGCAAACGGGGAGCTGTTTTTT
TRBD1,TRBJ2-5,NA,TRBV12-3/TRBV12-4,CASSQTGGETQYF,TGTGCCAGCAGTCAAACAGGGGGAGAGACCCAGTACTTC
TRBD2,TRBJ2-1,NA,TRBV7-2,CASRISGGNSYNEQFF,TGTGCCAGCAGAATCAGCGGGGGGAACTCCTACAATGAGCAGTTCTTC
TRBD2,TRBJ2-1,NA,TRBV10-2,CASSEEAGTYNEQFF,TGCGCCAGCAGTGAGGAAGCGGGGACCTACAATGAGCAGTTCTTC
TRBD1,TRBJ1-1,once,TRBV5-1,CASSYDRAGTEAFF,TGCGCCAGCAGCTATGACAGGGCGGGCACTGAAGCTTTCTTT
TRBD1,TRBJ2-2,NA,TRBV7-3,CASSPFSPGTGSRDTGELFF,TGTGCCAGCAGCCCGTTCTCCCCGGGGACAGGGAGTCGAGACACCGGGGAGCTGTTTTTT
TRBD2,TRBJ2-3,NA,TRBV7-7,CASSPGTSSRDTQYF,TGTGCTAGCAGCCCCGGGACTAGCTCAAGAGATACGCAGTATTTT
TRBD1,TRBJ2-7,few,TRBV6-5,CASSLQGARYEQYF,TGTGCCAGCAGTCTACAGGGGGCTCGGTACGAGCAGTACTTC
TRBD1,TRBJ2-7,few,TRBV13,CASSWQGDSYEQYF,TGTGCCAGCAGCTGGCAGGGGGACTCCTACGAGCAGTACTTC
TRBD1,TRBJ2-7,NA,TRBV6-2/TRBV6-3,CASSYSETGAEEQYF,TGTGCCAGCAGTTACTCCGAGACAGGGGCGGAGGAGCAGTACTTC
TRBD2,TRBJ2-3,NA,TRBV3-1/TRBV3-2,CASSPRSGGPDTQYF,TGTGCCAGCAGCCCACGTAGCGGGGGGCCAGATACGCAGTATTTT
TRBD2,TRBJ2-1,few,TRBV19,CASTRTSGRTNNEQFF,TGTGCCAGTACCCGGACTAGCGGGAGGACCAACAATGAGCAGTTCTTC
TRBD2,TRBJ2-7,NA,TRBV28,CASSRPLAGVSSEQYF,TGTGCCAGCAGCCGGCCCCTAGCGGGAGTATCCTCCGAGCAGTACTTC
NA,TRBJ2-1,NA,TRBV28,CASSTGGTLNEQFF,TGTGCCAGCTCGACTGGGGGGACGTTGAATGAGCAGTTCTTC
NA,TRBJ2-7,few,TRBV28,CASSLWGGGEQYF,TGTGCCAGCAGTTTATGGGGAGGGGGCGAGCAGTACTTC
TRBD2,TRBJ2-7,NA,TRBV28,CASRRGRAYEQYF,TGTGCCAGCAGGCGCGGGAGGGCCTACGAGCAGTACTTC
TRBD1,TRBJ1-5,NA,TRBV6-5,CASSQTGDQPQHF,TGTGCCAGCAGCCAAACAGGGGATCAGCCCCAGCATTTT
NA,TRBJ2-2,once,TRBV7-3,CASSLGGPNTGELFF,TGTGCCAGCAGCTTAGGCGGGCCGAACACCGGGGAGCTGTTTTTT
TRBD1,TRBJ2-7,once,TRBV3-1/TRBV3-2,CASSPPWTGDEQYF,TGTGCCAGCAGCCCGCCATGGACAGGGGACGAGCAGTACTTC